This TCR beta chain came from a study of T cells in Graves' hyperthyroidism and ophthalmopathy. Study in general: Upon initial diagnosis and before any treatment, peripheral blood was collected. Study-level results: Ophthalmopathy onset followed model prediction by a median around 6.6 months.

This clonotype occurred a few times. The antigen is unknown. TCR beta CDR3 region amplification was performed from RNA transcripts. HTBI primers drove first-round RT-PCR of the TCR CDR3. TCRdb analysed the multiplex PCR reads with MiXCR anew, one entry per CDR3 protein. Seen here are roughly 130,000 distinct CDR3 sequences, roughly 23% observed once, and the top ten hold roughly 73%. Hyperthyroidism, newly diagnosed and lasting under 2 months, affected patients aged 18 to 65. The blood was taken when hyperthyroidism was first diagnosed, before any ophthalmopathy symptoms showed up. The V gene's germline CDR1 is LNHDA and CDR2 SQIVND (reference sequence). V shed 3 bases and J shed 4 bases, with 18 bases lying between them. CDR3 length equals 16 residues.

The chain links TRBV19 to TRBJ1-2; perhaps TRBD1 as D (6 bases). The specimen sequenced was blood. This receptor was taken from a woman in her forties or fifties with Graves' hyperthyroidism that later progressed to Graves' ophthalmopathy. The CDR3 sequence is CASSIGRDTLSYGYTF. The CDR3 DNA sequence: TGTGCCAGTAGTATTGGCCGGGACACTCTTAGCTATGGCTACACCTTC. The full variable domain, its missing parts supplied by reference TRBV19 and TRBJ1-2, is DGGITQSPKYLFRKEGQNVTLSCEQNLNHDAMYWYRQDPGQGLRLIYYSQIVNDFQKGDIAEGYSVSREKKESFPLTVTSAQKNPTAFYLCASSIGRDTLSYGYTFGSGTRLTVV.